This T cell receptor (beta chain) was sequenced for a study of blood T cell repertoires in COVID-19. Study background: The origin of the acute and convalescent COVID-19 samples was the United States, Italy and Spain. PBMCs, B-cell-depleted T cells, or T cells provided the cDNA or gDNA that made up the material.

The germline V gene has CDR1 SGHAT and CDR2 FQNNGV. Trimming shortened V by 0 bases and J by 2 bases, and 13 bases separated the two germline ends. The CDR3 runs 16 residues. Authors' analysis steps: Estimation of nucleated cell counts relied on the amplification of reference gene primers. Some clones are missing from TCRdb's copy, which holds only in-frame ones; the method was immunoSEQ multiplex PCR. That table furnishes V, J and clone size, whereas the DNA furnished D and trimming. The table shows 200,000 to 250,000 clones, with more than 75% occurring only once. Sequencing was done on a sample of peripheral blood. This chain uses TRBV11-2 with TRBJ1-2; D perhaps matches TRBD1 (5 bases). The receptor's source is a man older than 75 with acute or convalescent COVID-19. CDR3 residues: CASSLETRGGNYGYTF. CDR3 sequence (DNA): TGTGCCAGCAGCTTAGAAACCCGGGGGGGAAACTATGGCTACACCTTC.